The T cell receptor beta chain under discussion was sequenced for a study of identical twins listed by TCRdb under 2016. Some background on the complete study: The study deep-sequenced TCR alpha and beta repertoires from monozygotic twins, unrelated adults of various ages and cord blood to test whether fetal clonotypes persist. Replicate twin experiments were performed at different times using different library preparation protocols to rule out contamination. Findings and caveats that apply to the study as a whole: Excess twin sharing in beta out-of-frame sequences was weaker because fewer shared sequences lowered the signal-to-noise ratio. Invariant T cells such as MAIT and iNKT could partly confound zero-insertion analyses, though diverse VJ usage argued against this for most clonotypes. Fewer insertions were carried by abundant cord blood beta clonotypes, a similar but weaker trend appeared in young adult naive repertoires, and no such trend appeared in memory repertoires. Out-of-frame TCR alpha sharing in monozygotic twins was systematically underestimated by recombination models, whereas sharing between unrelated individuals was in agreement with the recombination models. Because the same donors could not be followed over many years, the conclusions relied on cross-sectional statistical analysis. Out-of-frame TCR alpha sequences shared between twins showed an excess of low generation-probability sequences compared with coincidental sharing between unrelated individuals.

Inclusive of the bounding cysteine and phenylalanine, the CDR3 is 15 residues long. Only the CDR3 DNA is retained, 45 bases long and in frame from the first base. The germline V gene yields SGHRS for CDR1 and YFSETQ for CDR2. Trimming removed 0 bases from V and 2 bases from J, leaving 11 bases between the germline ends. This clonotype was observed at least ten times. What antigen it recognizes has not been identified. Base-call qualities are not available, and no considerably larger clone is one nucleotide away. Only healthy Caucasian donors were included. Three pairs of female monozygotic twins, all aged roughly 18 to 29 years, made up the twin cohort. CD4+ and CD8+ T cell populations were isolated with positive isolation kits from Invitrogen. The library came from 5' RACE. Instrument used: Illumina HiSeq 2000. Template switching added a universal primer binding site, and the final cDNA carried a unique molecular identifier that allowed TCR cDNA molecules to be counted accurately. First-strand cDNA for TCR alpha and beta chains was synthesized from specific primers in the conserved constant-segment region. Each cDNA library was double barcoded, with a SMART-Mk sample barcode plus Illumina barcodes, to control for contamination. TruSeq adapter sequences along with Illumina sample barcodes were introduced in two successive PCR steps. The Illumina HiSeq platform was used with custom primers to sequence TCR alpha and beta cDNA libraries. As for the original processing: MiGEC was used to process raw reads and extract unique molecular identifiers, and MiXCR was used to find CDR3 positions. Recombination models were inferred per individual with the repgenHMM and IGoR tools using an EM algorithm. Shared clonotypes were analyzed with the tcR package in R, and sharing was normalized by the product of cloneset sizes. To study raw recombination without the effects of thymic and clonal selection, out-of-frame nonproductive sequences were analyzed. TCRdb took the public reads, trimmed them with fastp at Q25, ran MiXCR for clone calling and kept in-frame beta chains. Identical CDR3 protein sequences are pooled into one entry, listed with their most common genes and DNA. The authors' filters were not applied to this entry. This sample comprises about 250,000 distinct CDR3 sequences, about 9% of them detected only once. Jointly, the top ten make up 3% of the sample.

The data were also submitted as part of a second study, on yellow fever vaccine responses in identical twins. According to the second study: The authors reported that the T cell response to vaccination in identical twins appeared partly convergent and partly personalized. In identical twins, the study followed T cell clones that responded to the vaccine with precision.

The sample was CD8+ T cells sorted from blood. The sequence joins TRBV5-1 to TRBJ2-5; the D gene is perhaps TRBD1, from 5 matching bases. This TCR derives from a woman aged 18-30 years in good health. The CDR3 in this case is CASSLVRRVQETQYF. The nucleotide sequence reads as follows: TGCGCCAGCAGCTTGGTTCGCAGGGTACAAGAGACCCAGTACTTC.